This TCR beta chain originates from a study of OX40 agonist ivuxolimab in advanced cancers. V lost 4 bases and J 4 bases, leaving 20 bases between the germline ends. The CDR3 extends over 16 amino acids. Germline values: CDR1 MGHRA, CDR2 YSYEKL. Cycle 7 day 1, cycle 4 day 1, and baseline were the timepoints at which blood was sampled. Measured with immunoSEQ multiplex PCR; TCRdb has only the in-frame clones, and not every one. The sample includes about 40,000 clones, about 89% of them seen just once. This clone is judged medium-sized. Sequenced material: CD4+ or CD8+ T cells sorted from blood, taken in a trial of the OX40 agonist ivuxolimab. The sequence derives from an adult with an advanced solid tumor such as melanoma, head and neck, liver or kidney cancer. The chain carries TRBV4-1 and TRBJ2-7, with D unclear. CDR3 nucleotide sequence: TGCGCCAGCAGCCTTCTTGAATACGGTTCCCAATACGAGCAGTACTTC. Protein product: CASSLLEYGSQYEQYF.